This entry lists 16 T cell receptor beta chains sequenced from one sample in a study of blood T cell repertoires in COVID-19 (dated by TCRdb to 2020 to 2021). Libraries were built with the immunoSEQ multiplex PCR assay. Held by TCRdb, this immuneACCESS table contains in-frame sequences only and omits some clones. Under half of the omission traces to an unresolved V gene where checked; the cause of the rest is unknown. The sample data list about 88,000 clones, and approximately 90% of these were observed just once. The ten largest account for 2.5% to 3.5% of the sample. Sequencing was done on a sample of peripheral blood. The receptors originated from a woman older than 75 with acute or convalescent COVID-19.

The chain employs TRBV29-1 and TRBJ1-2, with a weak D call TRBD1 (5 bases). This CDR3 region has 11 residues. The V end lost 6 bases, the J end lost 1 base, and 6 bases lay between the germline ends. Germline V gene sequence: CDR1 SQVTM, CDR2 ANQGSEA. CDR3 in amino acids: CSVGGNYGYTF. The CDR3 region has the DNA TGCAGCGTGGGGGGTAACTATGGCTACACCTTC.

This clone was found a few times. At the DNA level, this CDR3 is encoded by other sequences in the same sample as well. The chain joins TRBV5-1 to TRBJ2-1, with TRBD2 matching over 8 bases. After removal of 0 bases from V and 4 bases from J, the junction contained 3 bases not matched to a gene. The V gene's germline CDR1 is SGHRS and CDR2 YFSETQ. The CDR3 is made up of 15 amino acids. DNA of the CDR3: TGCGCCAGCAGCTTGGGTAGCGGGGATTACAATGAGCAGTTCTTC. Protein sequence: CASSLGSGDYNEQFF.

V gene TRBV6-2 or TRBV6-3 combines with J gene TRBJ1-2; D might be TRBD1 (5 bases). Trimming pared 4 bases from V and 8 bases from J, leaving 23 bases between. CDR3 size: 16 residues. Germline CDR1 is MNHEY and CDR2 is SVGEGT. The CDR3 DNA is TGTGCCAGCAGTTCCAAAATTTCGACAGTCGCTAGGGGCTACACCTTC. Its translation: CASSSKISTVARGYTF.

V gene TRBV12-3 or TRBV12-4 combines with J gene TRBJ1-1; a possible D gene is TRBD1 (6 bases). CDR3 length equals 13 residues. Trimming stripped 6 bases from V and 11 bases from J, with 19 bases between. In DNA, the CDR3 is TGTGCCAGCAGCTCCGGGGGGCGAGTGGGGGCTTTCTTT. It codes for CASSSGGRVGAFF.

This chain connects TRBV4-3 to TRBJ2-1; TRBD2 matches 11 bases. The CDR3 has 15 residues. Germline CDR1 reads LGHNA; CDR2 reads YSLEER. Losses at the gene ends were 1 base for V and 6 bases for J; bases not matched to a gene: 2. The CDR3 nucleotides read TGCGCCAGCAGCCAAGGTAGCGGGAGGGCCAATGAGCAGTTCTTC. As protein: CASSQGSGRANEQFF.

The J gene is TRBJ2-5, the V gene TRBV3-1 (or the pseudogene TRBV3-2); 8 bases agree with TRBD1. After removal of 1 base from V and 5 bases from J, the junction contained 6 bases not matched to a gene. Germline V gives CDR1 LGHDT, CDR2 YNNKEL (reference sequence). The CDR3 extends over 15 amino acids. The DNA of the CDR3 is TGTGCCAGCAGCCAAGGACAGGGGTTAGGGGAGACCCAGTACTTC. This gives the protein CASSQGQGLGETQYF.

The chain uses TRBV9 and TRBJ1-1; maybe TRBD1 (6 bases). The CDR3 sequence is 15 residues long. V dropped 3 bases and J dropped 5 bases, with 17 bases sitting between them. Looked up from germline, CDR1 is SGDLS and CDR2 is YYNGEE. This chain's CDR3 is CASSAGFQGRTEAFF. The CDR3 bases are TGTGCCAGCAGCGCAGGCTTCCAGGGGCGGACTGAAGCTTTCTTT. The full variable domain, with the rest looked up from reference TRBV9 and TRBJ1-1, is DSGVTQTPKHLITATGQRVTLRCSPRSGDLSVYWYQQSLDQGLQFLIQYYNGEERAKGNILERFSAQQFPDLHSELNLSSLELGDSALYFCASSAGFQGRTEAFFGQGTRLTVV.

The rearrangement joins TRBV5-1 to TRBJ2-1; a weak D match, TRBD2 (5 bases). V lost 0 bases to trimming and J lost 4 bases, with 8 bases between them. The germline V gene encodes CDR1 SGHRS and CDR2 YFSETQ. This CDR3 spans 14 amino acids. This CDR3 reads CASSLERGYNEQFF. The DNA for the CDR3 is TGCGCCAGCAGCTTGGAACGGGGATACAATGAGCAGTTCTTC.

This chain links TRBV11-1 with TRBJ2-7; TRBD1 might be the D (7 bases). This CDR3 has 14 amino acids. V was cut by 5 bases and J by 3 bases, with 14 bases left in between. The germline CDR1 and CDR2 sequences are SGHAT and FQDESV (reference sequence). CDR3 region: CASSHPQGGYEQYF. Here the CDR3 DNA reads TGTGCCAGCAGCCACCCGCAGGGGGGCTACGAGCAGTACTTC.

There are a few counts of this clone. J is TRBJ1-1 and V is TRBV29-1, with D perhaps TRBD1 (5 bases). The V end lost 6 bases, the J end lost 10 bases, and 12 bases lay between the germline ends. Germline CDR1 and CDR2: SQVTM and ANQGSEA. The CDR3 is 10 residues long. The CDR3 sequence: CSVVGLGAFF. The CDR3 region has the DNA TGCAGCGTAGTGGGACTGGGAGCTTTCTTT.

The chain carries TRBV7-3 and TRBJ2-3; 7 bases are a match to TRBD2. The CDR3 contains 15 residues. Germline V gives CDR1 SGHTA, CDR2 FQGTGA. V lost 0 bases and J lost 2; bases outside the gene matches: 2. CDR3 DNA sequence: TGTGCCAGCAGCTTAACAGCGGGGCCCACAGATACGCAGTATTTT. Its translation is CASSLTAGPTDTQYF.

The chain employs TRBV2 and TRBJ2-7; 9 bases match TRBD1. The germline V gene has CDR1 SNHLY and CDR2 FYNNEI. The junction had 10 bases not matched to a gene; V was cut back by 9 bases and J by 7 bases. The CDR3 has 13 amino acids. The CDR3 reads CASSGTGTGEQYF. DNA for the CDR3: TGTGCCAGTTCCGGGACAGGGACTGGAGAGCAGTACTTC.

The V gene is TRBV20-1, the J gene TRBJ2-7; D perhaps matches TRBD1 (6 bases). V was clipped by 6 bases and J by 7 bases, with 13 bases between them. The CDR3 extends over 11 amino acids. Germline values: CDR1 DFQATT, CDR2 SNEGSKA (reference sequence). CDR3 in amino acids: CSATDREEQYF. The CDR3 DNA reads TGCAGTGCCACGGACAGAGAAGAGCAGTACTTC.

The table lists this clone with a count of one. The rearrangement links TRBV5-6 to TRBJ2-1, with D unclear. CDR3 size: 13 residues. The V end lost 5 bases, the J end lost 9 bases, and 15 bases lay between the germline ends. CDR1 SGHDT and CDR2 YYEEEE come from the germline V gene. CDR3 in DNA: TGTGCCAGCAGTCCAAAAGACGGAGCTGAGCAGTTCTTC. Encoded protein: CASSPKDGAEQFF.

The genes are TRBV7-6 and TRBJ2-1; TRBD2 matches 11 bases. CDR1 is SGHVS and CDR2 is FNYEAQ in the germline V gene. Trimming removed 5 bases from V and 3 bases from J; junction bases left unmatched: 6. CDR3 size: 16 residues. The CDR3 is CASSPLAGGFYNEQFF. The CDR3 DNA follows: TGTGCCAGCAGCCCTCTAGCGGGAGGCTTCTACAATGAGCAGTTCTTC.

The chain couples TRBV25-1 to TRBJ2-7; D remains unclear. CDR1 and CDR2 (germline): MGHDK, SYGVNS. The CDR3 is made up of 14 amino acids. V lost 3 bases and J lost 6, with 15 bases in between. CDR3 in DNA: TGTGCCAGCAGTGACCCGGTGAAAGCGAGCGAGCAGTACTTC. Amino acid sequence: CASSDPVKASEQYF.